These 18 T cell receptor beta chains share one sample of origin, sequenced in a study of T cell responses to AZD1222 COVID-19 vaccine. Libraries were prepared by immunoSEQ multiplex PCR; TCRdb keeps only in-frame clonotypes and omits some of them. The data contain 85,000 to 95,000 clones, roughly 90% of them singletons. This sample comprised peripheral blood, obtained on day 0 of AZD1222 vaccination. These receptors all stem from an adult in good health.

The chain joins TRBV6-2 or TRBV6-3 to TRBJ2-7; D gene ambiguous. In germline, CDR1 is MNHEY, CDR2 SVGEGT. The CDR3 length is 11 residues. Trimming shortened V by 4 bases and J by 3 bases, and 4 bases separated the two germline ends. CDR3 sequence (DNA): TGTGCCAGCAGTTTTGACTACGAGCAGTACTTC. Translated, it gives CASSFDYEQYF.

The chain employs TRBV30 and TRBJ1-6, with D unclear. Germline V gene lookup returns CDR1 GTSNPN and CDR2 SVGIG (reference sequence). This CDR3 is built from 15 residues. V was shortened by 2 bases and J by 3 bases, with 11 bases between the two germline ends. CDR3: CAWSPPGGYNSPLHF. CDR3 nucleotides: TGTGCCTGGAGTCCGCCGGGAGGCTATAATTCACCCCTCCACTTT. Combining the CDR3 with reference TRBV30 and TRBJ1-6 gives the whole variable domain SQTIHQWPATLVQPVGSPLSLECTVEGTSNPNLYWYRQAAGRGLQLLFYSVGIGQISSEVPQNLSASRPQDRQFILSSKKLLLSDSGFYLCAWSPPGGYNSPLHFGNGTRLTVT.

The rearrangement uses TRBV4-1 and TRBJ1-3; D gene unclear. Germline V lookup: CDR1 MGHRA, CDR2 YSYEKL. The V end lost 5 bases, the J end lost 0 bases, and 20 bases lay between the germline ends. The CDR3 has 18 residues. The CDR3 is CASSSLSAPGVSGNTIYF. DNA for the CDR3: TGCGCCAGCAGCTCACTCTCGGCACCCGGTGTCTCTGGAAACACCATATATTTT.

The chain recombines TRBV3-1 (or the pseudogene TRBV3-2) with TRBJ1-5, with D unclear. CDR3 size: 13 residues. In germline, CDR1 is LGHDT, CDR2 YNNKEL (reference sequence). V was pared by 1 base and J by 7 bases, with 8 bases between. CDR3 nucleotide sequence: TGTGCCAGCAGCCAAGGCAAGGGCCAGCCCCAGCATTTT. This codes for CASSQGKGQPQHF.

The J gene is TRBJ2-7, the V gene TRBV12-3 or TRBV12-4; D uncertain. The CDR3 loop spans 13 amino acids. V was pared by 0 bases and J by 0 bases, with 3 bases between. CDR3 coding DNA: TGTGCCAGCAGTTTAGCAGGCTCCTACGAGCAGTACTTC. Its translation is CASSLAGSYEQYF.

The chain combines TRBV28 with TRBJ2-2; D unclear. The V gene lost 1 base and the J gene lost 9 bases, with 6 bases spanning the gap. The CDR3 spans 12 residues. CDR1 is MDHEN and CDR2 is SYDVKM in the germline V gene. The CDR3 region has the DNA TGTGCCAGCAGTTTATATGGGAGGGAGCTGTTTTTT. Amino acid sequence: CASSLYGRELFF. Full variable domain (outside the CDR3, taken from reference TRBV28 and TRBJ2-2): DVKVTQSSRYLVKRTGEKVFLECVQDMDHENMFWYRQDPGLGLRLIYFSYDVKMKEKGDIPEGYSVSREKKERFSLILESASTNQTSMYLCASSLYGRELFFGEGSRLTVL.

The rearrangement uses TRBV12-5 and TRBJ1-6; unclear D gene. V was trimmed by 8 bases and J by 0 bases, leaving 8 bases between them. CDR3 size: 14 residues. In germline, CDR1 is LGHNT, CDR2 FRNRAP. CDR3 in amino acids: CASRETSYNSPLHF. CDR3 DNA sequence: TGTGCTAGTCGAGAAACCTCCTATAATTCACCCCTCCACTTT.

The V and J genes are TRBV2 and TRBJ1-1; no firm D call. Germline V gene sequence: CDR1 SNHLY, CDR2 FYNNEI. CDR3 length: 16 amino acids. V lost 0 bases and J lost 1, with 12 bases in between. The CDR3 is CASSEARDGRNTEAFF. The CDR3 DNA reads as TGTGCCAGCAGTGAAGCCAGAGATGGGCGGAACACTGAAGCTTTCTTT.

The chain has TRBV27 and TRBJ1-2; D perhaps matches TRBD1 (5 bases). The germline V gene has CDR1 MNHEY and CDR2 SMNVEV (reference sequence). This CDR3 has 14 amino acids. V was clipped by 5 bases and J by 4 bases, with 14 bases between them. The CDR3 spells CASSPREQFYGYTF. Here the CDR3 DNA reads TGTGCCAGCAGTCCCAGGGAACAGTTCTATGGCTACACCTTC.

CDR3 region: CASSKERPSSGRGPLNYGYTF. The CDR3 nucleotides read TGTGCCAGCAGCAAGGAACGTCCGTCGTCAGGGAGGGGGCCCCTAAACTATGGCTACACCTTC. The V gene is TRBV21-1, the J gene TRBJ1-2. TRBV21-1 is reported as a pseudogene. This CDR3 comprises 21 residues.

The chain employs TRBV3-1 (or the pseudogene TRBV3-2) and TRBJ2-5; D is possibly TRBD1 (6 bases). Germline CDR1 and CDR2: LGHDT and YNNKEL (reference sequence). The CDR3 covers 15 residues. Trimming cost V 4 bases and J 0 bases, with 12 bases left between them. In DNA form, the CDR3 reads TGTGCCAGCAGCCGTTTCGGACAGCACCAAGAGACCCAGTACTTC. This codes for CASSRFGQHQETQYF.

This chain connects TRBV18 to TRBJ2-6; D is unclear. The CDR3 contains 14 residues. Germline CDR1 KGHSH, CDR2 LQKENI. Trimming removed 3 bases from V and 3 bases from J, with 6 bases in between. In DNA, the CDR3 is TGTGCCAGCTCACCTGTCTTTGGGGCCAACGTCCTGACTTTC. Protein: CASSPVFGANVLTF. The whole variable domain, filled in from reference TRBV18 and TRBJ2-6, reads NAGVMQNPRHLVRRRGQEARLRCSPMKGHSHVYWYRQLPEEGLKFMVYLQKENIIDESGMPKERFSAEFPKEGPSILRIQQVVRGDSAAYFCASSPVFGANVLTFGAGSRLTVL.

V is TRBV9 and J is TRBJ1-5; D is unresolved. This CDR3 is 15 amino acids long. Trimming stripped 0 bases from V and 0 bases from J, with 7 bases between. Germline V gene lookup returns CDR1 SGDLS and CDR2 YYNGEE. The CDR3: CASSVGDYSNQPQHF. CDR3 nucleotides: TGTGCCAGCAGCGTAGGAGACTATAGCAATCAGCCCCAGCATTTT. Supplemented by reference TRBV9 and TRBJ1-5, the full variable domain reads DSGVTQTPKHLITATGQRVTLRCSPRSGDLSVYWYQQSLDQGLQFLIQYYNGEERAKGNILERFSAQQFPDLHSELNLSSLELGDSALYFCASSVGDYSNQPQHFGDGTRLSIL.

The chain links TRBV6-5 to TRBJ1-2; 7 positions agree with TRBD1. After removal of 5 bases from V and 2 bases from J, the junction contained 2 bases not matched to a gene. CDR1 is MNHEY and CDR2 is SVGAGI in the germline V gene. The CDR3 length is 13 residues. DNA of the CDR3: TGTGCCAGCAGTCGACAGGGCAACTATGGCTACACCTTC. This encodes CASSRQGNYGYTF.

The chain combines TRBV9 with TRBJ2-5; 9 nucleotides match TRBD1. The V gene end was trimmed by 3 bases and the J gene end by 5 bases; junction bases not matched to a gene: 5. The CDR3 sequence is 14 residues long. Germline values: CDR1 SGDLS, CDR2 YYNGEE. The chain's CDR3 is CASSDRGQEETQYF. The CDR3 DNA reads as TGTGCCAGCAGCGACAGGGGGCAGGAGGAGACCCAGTACTTC.

This clone was seen a handful of times. The rearrangement uses TRBV7-2 and TRBJ2-7, with 8 bases that match TRBD1. Per the germline V gene, CDR1 is SGHTA and CDR2 is FQGNSA. With V trimmed by 5 bases and J by 1 base, 7 bases remained unmatched. This CDR3 is built from 15 residues. The DNA of the CDR3 is TGTGCCAGCAGCGGGCGGACAGGGAGGTCCTACGAGCAGTACTTC. Amino acids: CASSGRTGRSYEQYF.

The chain uses TRBV5-1 and TRBJ1-4; TRBD1 matches at 10 bases. Trimming at V came to 4 bases and at J to 6 bases, leaving 3 bases not matched to a gene. In germline, CDR1 is SGHRS, CDR2 YFSETQ. The CDR3 spans 14 residues. CDR3 protein: CASSRGTGDEKLFF. CDR3 sequence (DNA): TGCGCCAGCAGCCGCGGGACAGGGGATGAAAAACTGTTTTTT.

The chain has TRBV7-2 and TRBJ1-3, with TRBD1 identical over 8 bases. J was trimmed by 0 bases and V by 8 bases; bases with no gene match: 9. In germline, CDR1 is SGHTA, CDR2 FQGNSA. The CDR3 has 16 residues. CDR3 nucleotides: TGTGCCAGCGGGGGACAGGCGGGCTCCTCTGGAAACACCATATATTTT. Its protein is CASGGQAGSSGNTIYF.